This T cell receptor (beta chain) is drawn from a study of cytomegalovirus exposure and HLA in healthy donors. The study ran its PCR with 60 Vbeta and 13 Jbeta primers. TCRdb's copy holds only in-frame clones and misses some; the assay was immunoSEQ multiplex PCR. The sample includes some 120,000 clones, 65% to 75% seen only once; the top ten take 4%. Unrecorded immune exposure was likely among donors, who were nominally healthy when sampled. This clone was counted a few times. Its specificity is not known. Whole-study results and caveats: Based on reports, TCR beta sequences accurately predicted HLA-A and HLA-B alleles for most subjects. The authors considered a cluster of highly shared sequence variants likely to be a sequencing artifact. Later genetic work tied a missense DCLRE1C variant to beta-chain V and J trimming.

CDR1 SEHNR and CDR2 FQNEAQ come from the germline V gene (reference sequence). The CDR3 is made up of 15 amino acids. V was cut by 1 base and J by 0 bases, with 8 bases left in between. The TCR sequence derives from a middle-aged man in good health and CMV-seropositive. The sample taken for sequencing was PBMCs. V gene TRBV7-9 combines with J gene TRBJ2-3; D ambiguous. The DNA of the CDR3 is TGTGCCAGCAGCTTAGTGTTGTCTAGCACAGATACGCAGTATTTT. It encodes CASSLVLSSTDTQYF.